A selection of T cell receptor beta chains follows, all from one sample in a study of T cells after yellow fever vaccination. TCRdb recomputed calls from the 5' RACE reads with MiXCR, one row per CDR3 protein. The sample lists more than 200,000 distinct CDR3 sequences; roughly 3.7% were seen once. Sequenced material: PBMCs, taken 15 days after the yellow fever booster vaccination. These receptors were taken from a man younger than 35 who received the YFV17D yellow fever vaccine. The CDR3 runs from the conserved cysteine through the conserved F or W.

TRBJ2-3 | 17 | TRBV5-4 | CASSLGTSGGVTDTQYF
TRBJ2-4 | 16 | TRBV6-5 | CASSYSSRLALNIQYF
TRBJ2-1 | 12 | TRBV29-1 | CSVGQARGEQFF
TRBJ1-5 | 15 | TRBV19 | CASSIGRGVNQPQHF
TRBJ2-7 | 15 | TRBV15 | CATSRDGGGIYEQYF
TRBJ2-3 | 14 | TRBV11-2 | CASSFGGGQDTQYF
TRBJ2-1 | 21 | TRBV20-1 | CSARLIPTSGGIPKPYNEQFF
TRBJ1-2 | 14 | TRBV7-2 | CASSSQGQGYGYTF
TRBJ1-1 | 18 | TRBV7-9 | CASSPDRVGTESYSEAFF
TRBJ1-1 | 15 | TRBV7-9 | CASSSPTGARTEAFF
TRBJ1-1 | 13 | TRBV4-1 | CASSQERRAEAFF
TRBJ2-1 | 12 | TRBV29-1 | CSARQVINEQFF
TRBJ2-3 | 15 | TRBV6-5 | CASSPPGQGIDTQYF
TRBJ2-1 | 16 | TRBV7-9 | CASSRRTGRSYNEQFF
TRBJ2-3 | 17 | TRBV4-3 | CASSQQPGGAGGDTQYF
TRBJ2-3 | 13 | TRBV7-3 | CASSLEASATQYF
TRBJ1-2 | 16 | TRBV6-6 | CASSYPEDRANYGYTF
TRBJ2-1 | 16 | TRBV7-4 | CASSLPGGIFYNEQFF
TRBJ1-1 | 15 | TRBV7-9 | CASSLALTGLTEAFF
TRBJ2-7 | 14 | TRBV20-1 | CSAVLGGASYEQYF
TRBJ2-1 | 16 | TRBV12-3/TRBV12-4 | CASTPGNRDPYNEQFF
TRBJ2-1 | 16 | TRBV5-1 | CASSLAGTQLPDEQFF
TRBJ1-6 | 19 | TRBV7-2 | CASSFGGYLTSSYNSPLHF
TRBJ2-5 | 14 | TRBV7-9 | CASSYPTGQETQYF
TRBJ2-5 | 15 | TRBV11-2 | CASSAAGRGHETQYF
TRBJ1-1 | 13 | TRBV20-1 | CSASPDTNTEAFF
TRBJ1-5 | 14 | TRBV2 | CASSIKGWNQPQHF
TRBJ1-3 | 14 | TRBV4-1 | CASSPRSSGNTIYF
TRBJ2-5 | 16 | TRBV15 | CATSRRLTGAQETQYF
TRBJ2-1 | 16 | TRBV7-2 | CASSLRFLIFNNEQFF
TRBJ1-5 | 14 | TRBV7-2 | CASTRQGGDQPQHF
TRBJ1-1 | 13 | TRBV7-9 | CASSPLQGRGAFF
TRBJ2-1 | 16 | TRBV12-3/TRBV12-4 | CASSFGGSRSYNEQFF
TRBJ1-2 | 11 | TRBV20-1 | CSADRGSGYTF
TRBJ2-7 | 12 | TRBV20-1 | CSASVSGYEQYF
TRBJ2-7 | 15 | TRBV5-1 | CASSLSPRGEDEQYF
TRBJ2-7 | 18 | TRBV6-5 | CASSVGQGPSSSIYEQYF
TRBJ1-5 | 14 | TRBV12-3/TRBV12-4 | CATRDRGSNQPQHF
TRBJ2-1 | 16 | TRBV24-1 | CATSDPPGQGSNEQFF
TRBJ2-3 | 17 | TRBV18 | CASSPLLAGGPTDTQYF
TRBJ2-3 | 14 | TRBV18 | CASSPPKGADTQYF
TRBJ1-4 | 14 | TRBV20-1 | CSASVGADNEKLFF
TRBJ2-1 | 16 | TRBV9 | CASSAGLADIYNEQFF
TRBJ2-1 | 14 | TRBV12-3/TRBV12-4 | CAALGGGNLNEQFF
TRBJ2-7 | 13 | TRBV4-1 | CASRPQGTYEQYF
TRBJ2-3 | 14 | TRBV5-6 | CASSGGAFTDTQYF
TRBJ1-1 | 16 | TRBV3-1 | CASSQDTASWDTEAFF
TRBJ2-2 | 13 | TRBV7-9 | CASSAGGSGELFF
TRBJ2-2 | 15 | TRBV14 | CASSRATPHTGELFF
TRBJ2-5 | 15 | TRBV2 | CASSAGIFDSETQYF
TRBJ1-1 | 15 | TRBV29-1 | CSAGGDRGMNTEAFF
TRBJ2-3 | 17 | TRBV20-1 | CSARSPPLAGGPDTQYF
TRBJ2-3 | 15 | TRBV4-3 | CASSQVVGGADTQYF
TRBJ2-6 | 21 | TRBV12-3/TRBV12-4 | CASSSRPRFGQGLPGANVLTF
TRBJ1-5 | 17 | TRBV19 | CASSGTGSLRSNQPQHF